This T cell receptor (beta chain) was obtained from a study of cytomegalovirus exposure and HLA in healthy donors. Notes on the study in general: The dataset shows that most TCR sequences were rare, while some public TCRs occurred in many donors.

This CDR3 is 16 amino acids long. Looked up from germline, CDR1 is MNHEY and CDR2 is SVGAGI. V lost 4 bases and J lost 3, with 18 bases in between. This table comes from immunoSEQ multiplex PCR, and its TCRdb copy is limited to in-frame clones, with some not included. The sample has 250,000 to 300,000 clones, around 86% seen once. As for this clone: Its specificity is not known.

This clonotype was obtained from a woman between 18 and 30 years old in good health and CMV-seronegative. This chain joins TRBV6-5 and TRBJ1-1; a weak D match, TRBD1 (6 bases). The sequenced sample was PBMCs. CDR3 nucleotide sequence: TGTGCCAGCAGTTCCGGGGGGGGGCTTAGGTACACTGAAGCTTTCTTT. This gives the protein CASSSGGGLRYTEAFF.